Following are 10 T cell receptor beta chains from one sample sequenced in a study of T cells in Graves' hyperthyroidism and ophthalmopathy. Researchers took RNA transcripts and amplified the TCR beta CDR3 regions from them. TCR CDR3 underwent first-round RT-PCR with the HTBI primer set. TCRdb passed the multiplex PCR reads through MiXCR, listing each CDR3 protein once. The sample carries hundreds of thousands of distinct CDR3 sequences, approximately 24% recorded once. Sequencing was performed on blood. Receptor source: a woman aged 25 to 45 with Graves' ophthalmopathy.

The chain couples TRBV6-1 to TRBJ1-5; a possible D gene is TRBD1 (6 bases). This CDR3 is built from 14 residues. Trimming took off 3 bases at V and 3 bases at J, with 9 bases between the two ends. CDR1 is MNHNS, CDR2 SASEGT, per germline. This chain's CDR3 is CASSDRDTNQPQHF. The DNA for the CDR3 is TGTGCCAGCAGTGACCGGGACACCAATCAGCCCCAGCATTTT.

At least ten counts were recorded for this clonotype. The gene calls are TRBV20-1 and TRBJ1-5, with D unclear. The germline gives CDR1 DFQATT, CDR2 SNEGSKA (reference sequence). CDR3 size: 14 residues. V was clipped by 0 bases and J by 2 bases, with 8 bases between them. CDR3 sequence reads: CSARDPGGNQPQHF. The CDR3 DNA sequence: TGCAGTGCTAGAGATCCGGGTGGCAATCAGCCCCAGCATTTT.

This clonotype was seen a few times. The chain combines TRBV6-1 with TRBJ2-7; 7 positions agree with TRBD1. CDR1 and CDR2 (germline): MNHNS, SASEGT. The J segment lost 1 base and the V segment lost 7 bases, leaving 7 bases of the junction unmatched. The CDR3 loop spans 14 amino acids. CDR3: CASTAETGSYEQYF. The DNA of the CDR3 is TGTGCCAGCACTGCAGAGACAGGGTCCTACGAGCAGTACTTC.

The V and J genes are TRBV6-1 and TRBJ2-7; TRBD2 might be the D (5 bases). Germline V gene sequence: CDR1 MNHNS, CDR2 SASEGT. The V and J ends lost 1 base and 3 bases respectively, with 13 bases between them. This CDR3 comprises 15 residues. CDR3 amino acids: CASSEERGLYYEQYF. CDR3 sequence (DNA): TGTGCCAGCAGTGAAGAGAGAGGGCTATACTACGAGCAGTACTTC.

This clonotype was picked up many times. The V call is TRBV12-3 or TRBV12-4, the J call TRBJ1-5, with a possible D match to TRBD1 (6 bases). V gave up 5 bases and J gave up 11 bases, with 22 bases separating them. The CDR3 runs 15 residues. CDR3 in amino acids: CASSVRAGDISTQHF. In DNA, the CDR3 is TGTGCCAGCAGTGTGAGGGCAGGGGATATCAGCACCCAGCATTTT.

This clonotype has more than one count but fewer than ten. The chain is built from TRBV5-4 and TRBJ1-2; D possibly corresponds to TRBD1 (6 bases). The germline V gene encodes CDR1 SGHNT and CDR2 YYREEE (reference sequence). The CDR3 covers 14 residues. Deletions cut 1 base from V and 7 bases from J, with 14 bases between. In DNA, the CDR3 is TGTGCCAGCAGCTTGTCGGGGGCGCGGGTTGGCTACACCTTC. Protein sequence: CASSLSGARVGYTF.

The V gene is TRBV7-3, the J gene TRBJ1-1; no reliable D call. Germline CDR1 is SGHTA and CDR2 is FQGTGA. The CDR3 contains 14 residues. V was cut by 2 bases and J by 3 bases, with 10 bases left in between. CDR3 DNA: TGTGCCAGCAGCTTACTGGACGGTGACACTGAAGCTTTCTTT. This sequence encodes CASSLLDGDTEAFF.

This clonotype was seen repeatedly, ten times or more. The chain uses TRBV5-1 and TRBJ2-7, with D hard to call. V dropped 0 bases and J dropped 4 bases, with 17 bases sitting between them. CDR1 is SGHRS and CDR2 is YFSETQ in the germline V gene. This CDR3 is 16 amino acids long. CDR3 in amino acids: CASSLGPLDPYYEQYF. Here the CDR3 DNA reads TGCGCCAGCAGCTTGGGCCCGCTAGACCCGTATTACGAGCAGTACTTC.

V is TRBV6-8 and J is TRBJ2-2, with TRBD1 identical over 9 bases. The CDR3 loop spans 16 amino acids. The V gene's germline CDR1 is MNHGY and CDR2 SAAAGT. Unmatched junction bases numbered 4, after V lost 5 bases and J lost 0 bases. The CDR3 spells CASSGGQGTNTGELFF. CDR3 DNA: TGTGCCAGCAGTGGGGGACAGGGCACGAACACCGGGGAGCTGTTTTTT.

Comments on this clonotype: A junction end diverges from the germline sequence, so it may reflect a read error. The chain's CDR3 is CTSSYRTGGRGGTEAFF. For the CDR3, the DNA is TGTACCAGCAGTTACCGGACTGGTGGCAGGGGGGGGACTGAAGCTTTCTTT. The gene calls are TRBV6-5 and TRBJ1-1; 7 bases are a match to TRBD1. Looked up from germline, CDR1 is MNHEY and CDR2 is SVGAGI. The CDR3 spans 17 residues.